The 24 T cell receptor beta chains in this list originate from one sample, sequenced in a study of blood T cell repertoires in COVID-19. Here immunoSEQ multiplex PCR was the method, and the copy in TCRdb shows in-frame clones only, minus some. The profile covers fewer than 150,000 clones, with roughly 80% appearing a single time and 6% to 7.5% taken by the ten largest. The sample consisted of peripheral blood. Every receptor here comes from a human donor in a cohort sampled during active COVID-19.

The V and J genes are TRBV18 and TRBJ1-2; maybe TRBD1 (6 bases). The germline V and J ends were trimmed by 0 bases and 3 bases, with 17 bases remaining between them. The CDR3 runs 17 residues. Germline lookup yields CDR1 KGHSH and CDR2 LQKENI. The CDR3 DNA reads TGTGCCAGCTCACCACCGAGACCTCAACAGGGCCACTATGGCTACACCTTC. Residues: CASSPPRPQQGHYGYTF.

The CDR3 DNA sequence: TGTGCCAGCAGCCCCGGACTAGTGACGACAGATACGCAGTATTTT. Amino acid sequence: CASSPGLVTTDTQYF. This rearrangement joins TRBV5-4 to TRBJ2-3; 7 positions match TRBD2. CDR1 and CDR2 (germline): SGHNT, YYREEE (reference sequence). This CDR3 has 15 amino acids. V was clipped by 4 bases and J by 3 bases; unmatched bases: 8.

The chain is built from TRBV7-8 and TRBJ1-5; 8 bases fit TRBD1. There are 13 residues in the CDR3. From germline, CDR1 is SGHVS and CDR2 FQNEAQ. V shed 9 bases and J 4 bases; nucleotides not matched to a gene: 5. In nucleotides, the CDR3 is TGTGCCAGTGGGACAGGTCTTAATCAGCCCCAGCATTTT. Amino acid sequence: CASGTGLNQPQHF.

In DNA, the CDR3 is TGTGCCAGTAGTATTGCCGACAGGGCCTCCTACGAGCAGTACTTC. Protein product: CASSIADRASYEQYF. This chain links TRBV19 with TRBJ2-7; TRBD1 matches at 7 bases. From germline, CDR1 is LNHDA and CDR2 SQIVND (reference sequence). Unmatched junction bases numbered 5, after V lost 3 bases and J lost 0 bases. CDR3 length equals 15 residues. Full variable domain (missing parts from reference TRBV19 and TRBJ2-7): DGGITQSPKYLFRKEGQNVTLSCEQNLNHDAMYWYRQDPGQGLRLIYYSQIVNDFQKGDIAEGYSVSREKKESFPLTVTSAQKNPTAFYLCASSIADRASYEQYFGPGTRLTVT.

V usage is TRBV7-8 and J usage is TRBJ2-2; 11 nucleotides align to TRBD2. This CDR3 comprises 16 residues. The germline gives CDR1 SGHVS, CDR2 FQNEAQ. V lost 3 bases and J lost 9; bases outside the gene matches: 9. CDR3 coding DNA: TGTGCCAGCAGCTTCGGAATAGCGGGGGGGCATCGGGAGCTGTTTTTT. Amino acid sequence: CASSFGIAGGHRELFF.

This clone was counted once. The rearrangement uses TRBV5-4 and TRBJ1-1; maybe TRBD1 (5 bases). Germline V gene data show CDR1 as SGHNT and CDR2 as YYREEE (reference sequence). V lost 4 bases to trimming and J lost 5 bases, with 24 bases between them. CDR3 size: 17 residues. The CDR3 here is CASSPRRDRYGRTEAFF. CDR3 nucleotide sequence: TGTGCCAGCAGCCCGCGTAGGGACCGGTACGGGAGGACTGAAGCTTTCTTT.

The chain links TRBV7-9 to TRBJ2-3; 14 nucleotides agree with TRBD2. V was clipped by 5 bases and J by 2 bases; unmatched bases: 6. Germline loops: CDR1 SEHNR, CDR2 FQNEAQ (reference sequence). This CDR3 has 17 residues. For the CDR3, the DNA is TGTGCCAGCAGCCCTGAGACTAGCGGGGGGGCCACAGATACGCAGTATTTT. It encodes CASSPETSGGATDTQYF.

This clone was seen a single time. The chain joins TRBV19 to TRBJ1-2; D is uncertain. The ends were cut back, 8 bases at V and 2 bases at J, with 9 bases in the middle. CDR3 length equals 12 residues. In germline, CDR1 is LNHDA, CDR2 SQIVND (reference sequence). For the CDR3, the DNA is TGTGCCAGTCTGGCACCAAACTATGGCTACACCTTC. Residues: CASLAPNYGYTF.

A single count supports this clone. CDR3 amino acids: CASSLIREANYGYTF. The CDR3, as DNA: TGTGCCAGCAGCTTAATCAGGGAAGCTAACTATGGCTACACCTTC. The V call is TRBV7-2, the J call TRBJ1-2; maybe TRBD1 (5 bases). Germline CDR1 reads SGHTA; CDR2 reads FQGNSA. This CDR3 has 15 residues. The V end was cut by 2 bases, the J end by 0 bases, with 10 bases between.

This clone has only one observation. CDR3 residues: CASSESPTDRVGTEAFF. The CDR3 nucleotides read TGCGCCAGCAGTGAGTCTCCAACCGACAGGGTAGGGACTGAAGCTTTCTTT. The chain joins TRBV10-1 to TRBJ1-1; 7 bases line up with TRBD1. Germline V gene lookup returns CDR1 WNHNN and CDR2 SYGVQD (reference sequence). The CDR3 totals 17 residues. V lost 0 bases and J lost 5; bases outside the gene matches: 12.

This rearrangement joins TRBV2 to TRBJ1-5; 7 positions agree with TRBD1. CDR1 SNHLY and CDR2 FYNNEI come from the germline V gene. The CDR3 totals 14 residues. Trimming took 0 bases from V and 7 from J; bases not matched to a gene: 3. CDR3 protein: CASSEAGGGQPQHF. DNA of the CDR3: TGTGCCAGCAGTGAAGCAGGGGGCGGCCAGCCCCAGCATTTT.

This chain links TRBV3-1 (or the pseudogene TRBV3-2) with TRBJ1-3; perhaps TRBD1 as D (6 bases). CDR3 size: 15 residues. Trimming stripped 6 bases from V and 0 bases from J, with 12 bases between. CDR1 is LGHDT and CDR2 is YNNKEL in the germline V gene (reference sequence). This chain's CDR3 is CASSPDRFSGNTIYF. The CDR3 coding sequence is TGTGCCAGCAGTCCTGACAGGTTCTCTGGAAACACCATATATTTT.

J is TRBJ1-2 and V is TRBV12-3 or TRBV12-4; TRBD1 agrees at 10 bases. The CDR3 extends over 13 amino acids. After removal of 6 bases from V and 6 bases from J, the junction contained 4 bases not matched to a gene. The CDR3 is CASRGQGTHGYTF. CDR3 DNA sequence: TGTGCCAGCAGGGGACAGGGGACGCATGGCTACACCTTC.

This chain connects TRBV7-8 to TRBJ1-5; 10 nucleotides line up with TRBD1. Germline V gives CDR1 SGHVS, CDR2 FQNEAQ. The V gene end was trimmed by 6 bases and the J gene end by 2 bases; junction bases not matched to a gene: 4. The CDR3 totals 15 residues. The CDR3 reads CASRGQGTGNQPQHF. The CDR3 nucleotides are TGTGCCAGCAGGGGACAGGGGACAGGCAATCAGCCCCAGCATTTT.

This clone was counted between two and nine times. The chain has TRBV5-1 and TRBJ1-2, with TRBD1 matching over 9 bases. Germline-derived CDR1 and CDR2 are SGHRS and YFSETQ. The CDR3 sequence is 14 residues long. The V gene end was trimmed by 3 bases and the J gene end by 6 bases; junction bases not matched to a gene: 6. The CDR3 sequence: CASSYGTGLDGYTF. CDR3 sequence (DNA): TGCGCCAGCAGCTACGGGACAGGGTTAGATGGCTACACCTTC.

This clone was detected only a few times. This chain uses TRBV10-2 with TRBJ1-2; D gene ambiguous. Germline V lookup: CDR1 WSHSY, CDR2 SAAADI. The CDR3 has 15 amino acids. Trimming cost V 0 bases and J 6 bases, with 14 bases left between them. CDR3 DNA sequence: TGCGCCAGCAGTGAGTCTAAGCAGGTGGTCGATGGCTACACCTTC. This codes for CASSESKQVVDGYTF.

This clone was observed a single time. At one of its ends the junction is not consistent with the germline gene, which may arise from a read error. The chain uses TRBV27 and TRBJ2-3, with a tentative D call TRBD2 (5 bases). From germline, CDR1 is MNHEY and CDR2 SMNVEV (reference sequence). The CDR3 spans 12 residues. CDR3 DNA sequence: TGTGCCAGCAGTTTACCCGCGGGCAGTATTAATTTT. Translating it yields CASSLPAGSINF.

This clone showed up just a few times. The V call is TRBV5-1, the J call TRBJ2-1, with 12 bases that match TRBD2. This CDR3 is 15 amino acids long. The junction had 3 bases not matched to a gene; V was cut back by 4 bases and J by 4 bases. CDR1 and CDR2 (germline): SGHRS, YFSETQ. The CDR3 DNA is TGCGCCAGCAGCCCACTAGCGGGGGGATACAATGAGCAGTTCTTC. It translates to CASSPLAGGYNEQFF.

The V and J genes are TRBV19 and TRBJ2-6, with 11 bases fitting TRBD1. The CDR3 spans 17 residues. Losses at the gene ends were 3 bases for V and 2 bases for J; bases not matched to a gene: 3. CDR1 is LNHDA, CDR2 SQIVND, per germline (reference sequence). Written as DNA, the CDR3 is TGTGCCAGTAGTATCCGGACAGGGGGCACTGGGGCCAACGTCCTGACTTTC. It encodes CASSIRTGGTGANVLTF.

J is TRBJ2-1 and V is TRBV29-1, with 14 bases matching TRBD2. Germline V lookup: CDR1 SQVTM, CDR2 ANQGSEA. The CDR3 spans 16 residues. V trimming: 6 bases; J trimming: 3 bases; junction bases outside the gene matches: 7. The CDR3 here is CSVPGLAGVFYNEQFF. CDR3 DNA: TGCAGCGTGCCGGGACTAGCGGGGGTCTTCTACAATGAGCAGTTCTTC.

This chain connects TRBV19 to TRBJ1-2, with unresolved D. This CDR3 is 14 amino acids long. In germline, CDR1 is LNHDA, CDR2 SQIVND (reference sequence). V was clipped by 5 bases and J by 5 bases, with 15 bases between them. The DNA of the CDR3 is TGTGCCAGTAGTCCCCGAGGTTCGTCTTATGGCTACACCTTC. Encoded protein: CASSPRGSSYGYTF.

The chain carries TRBV4-3 and TRBJ1-6; maybe TRBD1 (6 bases). In germline, CDR1 is LGHNA, CDR2 YSLEER. With 3 bases removed from V and 4 bases from J, the gap between germline ends came to 13 bases. The CDR3 loop spans 16 amino acids. CDR3 in amino acids: CASSHTSQGYNSPLHF. The DNA for the CDR3 is TGCGCCAGCAGCCACACCTCACAGGGTTATAATTCACCCCTCCACTTT.

The chain links TRBV9 to TRBJ1-5; D unresolved. From germline, CDR1 is SGDLS and CDR2 YYNGEE. V was trimmed by 2 bases and J by 7 bases, leaving 13 bases between them. CDR3 length equals 14 residues. In DNA, the CDR3 is TGTGCCAGCAGCGTTGGAGGTATGAACCAGCCCCAGCATTTT. Translation: CASSVGGMNQPQHF. Looking up the rest from reference TRBV9 and TRBJ1-5 gives the full variable domain: DSGVTQTPKHLITATGQRVTLRCSPRSGDLSVYWYQQSLDQGLQFLIQYYNGEERAKGNILERFSAQQFPDLHSELNLSSLELGDSALYFCASSVGGMNQPQHFGDGTRLSIL.

This chain links TRBV4-3 with TRBJ2-6, with D possibly being TRBD2 (5 bases). Germline assignment: CDR1 LGHNA and CDR2 YSLEER. Trimming left V 2 bases short and J 4 bases short, with 15 bases between. The CDR3 is made up of 17 amino acids. The CDR3, as DNA: TGCGCCAGCAGCCAACCCGGAGGTGTGGTAGGGGCCAACGTCCTGACTTTC. Its protein is CASSQPGGVVGANVLTF.